The rows below give T cell receptor beta chains drawn from one sample of a study of spatial heterogeneity in lung cancer. TCRdb ran MiXCR on the 5' RACE reads and lists one entry per CDR3 protein. The table has almost 75,000 distinct CDR3 sequences, 13% seen once. Sequences were derived from PBMCs, sampled at surgery. The source is a male donor with early-stage non-small cell lung cancer. The CDR3 runs from the conserved cysteine through the conserved F or W. A D gene is named only where the DNA matches it firmly. Clone size, where shown, is once, few, many, or a class for clones that have expanded.

D: -
J: TRBJ1-1
V: TRBV5-1
size: few
DNA: TGCGCCAGCAGCGCCGGACCTCCCGGGATGAACACTGAAGCTTTCTTT
CDR3: CASSAGPPGMNTEAFF

D: TRBD1
J: TRBJ2-7
V: TRBV15
size: few
DNA: TGTGCCACCAGCAGAGCAGGGACAGGTTCCTACGAGCAGTACTTC
CDR3: CATSRAGTGSYEQYF

D: -
J: TRBJ2-7
V: TRBV9
size: many
DNA: TGTGCCAGCAGCGGAGACCGGTTCTACGAGCAGTACTTC
CDR3: CASSGDRFYEQYF

D: -
J: TRBJ2-3
V: TRBV24-1
size: many
DNA: TGTGCCACCAGTGATAGGGAGACCAGAGATACGCAGTATTTT
CDR3: CATSDRETRDTQYF

D: -
J: TRBJ2-5
V: TRBV19
size: -
DNA: TGTGCCAGTAGTTCCCGGACAGTCGAGTATGAGACCCAGTACTTC
CDR3: CASSSRTVEYETQYF

D: -
J: TRBJ1-5
V: TRBV10-3
size: few
DNA: TGTGCCATCAGGCACAGATTAGATCAGCCCCAGCATTTT
CDR3: CAIRHRLDQPQHF

D: TRBD1
J: TRBJ2-1
V: TRBV19
size: few
DNA: TGTGCCAGTAATCGGGACAGTGCGCGGGATGAGCAGTTCTTC
CDR3: CASNRDSARDEQFF

D: TRBD2
J: TRBJ2-7
V: TRBV25-1
size: -
DNA: TGTGCCAGCAGTCCCTGGACTAGCGGCCGTTTGGAGCAGTACTTC
CDR3: CASSPWTSGRLEQYF

D: -
J: TRBJ2-1
V: TRBV18
size: few
DNA: TGTGCCAGCTCACCTAGCATCTCCTACAATGAGCAGTTCTTC
CDR3: CASSPSISYNEQFF

D: -
J: TRBJ1-6
V: TRBV12-3/TRBV12-4
size: -
DNA: TGTGCCAGCAGTTCGGGGGGGTCACCCCTCCACTTT
CDR3: CASSSGGSPLHF

D: -
J: TRBJ2-1
V: TRBV6-2/TRBV6-3
size: -
DNA: TGTGCCACCTGGGTAGCGCGCGGGACCCACAATGAGCAGTTCTTC
CDR3: CATWVARGTHNEQFF

D: -
J: TRBJ2-4
V: TRBV7-2
size: -
DNA: TGTGCCAGCAGCTTTACAGGGGCCAAAAACATTCAGTACTTC
CDR3: CASSFTGAKNIQYF

D: -
J: TRBJ1-1
V: TRBV7-2
size: many
DNA: TGTGCCAGCAGCTTAGAAGGGTACGGAACTGAAGCTTTCTTT
CDR3: CASSLEGYGTEAFF

D: -
J: TRBJ1-1
V: TRBV5-5
size: few
DNA: TGTGCCAGCAGCCCTTACCCTGTGAACACTGAAGCTTTCTTT
CDR3: CASSPYPVNTEAFF

D: TRBD1
J: TRBJ2-7
V: TRBV29-1
size: many
DNA: TGCAGCGTTGGGACAGGGGTGAACGAGCAGTACTTC
CDR3: CSVGTGVNEQYF

D: TRBD1
J: TRBJ1-2
V: TRBV19
size: few
DNA: TGTGCCAGTAGTATAGGACAGGGCTATGGCTACACCTTC
CDR3: CASSIGQGYGYTF

D: -
J: TRBJ2-7
V: TRBV20-1
size: -
DNA: TGCAGTGCTTACCGCCGCGAGGAGCAGTACTTC
CDR3: CSAYRREEQYF

D: -
J: TRBJ2-3
V: TRBV2
size: -
DNA: TGTGCCAGCAGTGAAGGTCTCAGGAGGTCTAGCACAGATACGCAGTATTTT
CDR3: CASSEGLRRSSTDTQYF

D: TRBD2
J: TRBJ2-5
V: TRBV15
size: many
DNA: TGTGCCACCAGCACGGGACTACCGCAAGAGACCCAGTACTTC
CDR3: CATSTGLPQETQYF

D: -
J: TRBJ2-7
V: TRBV28
size: few
DNA: TGTGCCAGCAGGGGAACAGCAACCTACGAGCAGTACTTC
CDR3: CASRGTATYEQYF

D: -
J: TRBJ2-3
V: TRBV29-1
size: -
DNA: TGCAGCGCCCATGGACAGCCAGGAGATACGCAGTATTTT
CDR3: CSAHGQPGDTQYF

D: TRBD2
J: TRBJ2-1
V: TRBV9
size: -
DNA: TGTGCCAGCAGCGTAGACCTAGCGGGTGAGCAGTTCTTC
CDR3: CASSVDLAGEQFF

D: TRBD2
J: TRBJ2-1
V: TRBV5-5
size: few
DNA: TGTGCCAGCAGCGCGGGACTAGCGGGAGCCTACAATGAGCAGTTCTTC
CDR3: CASSAGLAGAYNEQFF

D: -
J: TRBJ1-5
V: TRBV12-5
size: -
DNA: TGTGCTAGTGGTGCGACCAGGGGCCAGCCCCAGCATTTT
CDR3: CASGATRGQPQHF

D: -
J: TRBJ2-7
V: TRBV4-3
size: -
DNA: TGCGCCAGCAGCCAAGAGAGCCTTGGAATCTCCTACGAGCAGTACTTC
CDR3: CASSQESLGISYEQYF

D: -
J: TRBJ2-5
V: TRBV2
size: few
DNA: TGTGCCAGCCTCCTCTCGACTCTTCAAGAGACCCAGTACTTC
CDR3: CASLLSTLQETQYF

D: TRBD2
J: TRBJ2-1
V: TRBV5-5
size: few
DNA: TGTGCCAGCAGCTCCCTAGCGGATCGAAGAAATGAGCAGTTCTTC
CDR3: CASSSLADRRNEQFF

D: TRBD1
J: TRBJ1-3
V: TRBV11-2
size: -
DNA: TGTGCCAGCAGTTACGACAGGGGCTTGAACACCATATATTTT
CDR3: CASSYDRGLNTIYF

D: -
J: TRBJ2-3
V: TRBV7-8
size: few
DNA: TGTGCCAGCAGCGGACAGTCCAATACGCAGTATTTT
CDR3: CASSGQSNTQYF

D: -
J: TRBJ1-6
V: TRBV10-2
size: few
DNA: TGCGCCAGCAGCCCAGGGAGCTCCTATAATTCACCCCTCCACTTT
CDR3: CASSPGSSYNSPLHF

D: -
J: TRBJ1-5
V: TRBV3-1
size: few
DNA: TGTGCCAGCAGCCAGGTGGACAGACATAGCAATCAGCCCCAGCATTTT
CDR3: CASSQVDRHSNQPQHF

D: -
J: TRBJ1-3
V: TRBV10-3
size: many
DNA: TGTGCCATCAGTGAGTCGGAGCCGAGCTCTGGAAACACCATATATTTT
CDR3: CAISESEPSSGNTIYF

D: -
J: TRBJ1-2
V: TRBV5-1
size: -
DNA: TGCGCCAGCAGCTTGGGGGATGCGGATGGCTACACCTTC
CDR3: CASSLGDADGYTF

D: -
J: TRBJ1-2
V: TRBV6-5
size: -
DNA: TGTGCCAGCAGTTCCTCCTGGGCGGATGGCTACACCTTC
CDR3: CASSSSWADGYTF

D: TRBD1
J: TRBJ1-1
V: TRBV20-1
size: once
DNA: TGCAGTGCACATAAGACAGGGGCGGTAACTGAAGCTTTCTTT
CDR3: CSAHKTGAVTEAFF

D: -
J: TRBJ2-7
V: TRBV20-1
size: few
DNA: TGCAGTGCTAGAGGCATGGGACGGAGGTTCTCATACGAGCAGTACTTC
CDR3: CSARGMGRRFSYEQYF

D: TRBD2
J: TRBJ2-3
V: TRBV20-1
size: -
DNA: TGCAGTGCTAGAGATGCGGGAGGGCCGACAGATACGCAGTATTTT
CDR3: CSARDAGGPTDTQYF